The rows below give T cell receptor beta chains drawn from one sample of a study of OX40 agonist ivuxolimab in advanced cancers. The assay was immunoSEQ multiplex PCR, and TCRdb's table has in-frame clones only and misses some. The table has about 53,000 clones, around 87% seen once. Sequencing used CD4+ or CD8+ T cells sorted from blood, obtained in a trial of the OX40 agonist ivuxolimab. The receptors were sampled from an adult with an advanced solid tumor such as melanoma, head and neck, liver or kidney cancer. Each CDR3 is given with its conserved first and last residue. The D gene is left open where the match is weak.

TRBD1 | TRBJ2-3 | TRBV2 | CASRGQSTDTQYF
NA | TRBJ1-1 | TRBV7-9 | CASSPRAGGNTEAFF
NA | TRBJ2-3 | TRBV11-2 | CASSLAGQPDTQYF
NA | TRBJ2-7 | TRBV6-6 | CASIPGGDRIYEQYF
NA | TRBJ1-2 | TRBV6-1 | CASSRASPQRGYTF
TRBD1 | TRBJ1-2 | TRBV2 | CASIRDRGNYGYTF
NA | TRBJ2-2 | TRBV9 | CASSPGGGATGELFF
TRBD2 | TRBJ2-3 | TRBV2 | CAVGPIAGVADTQYF
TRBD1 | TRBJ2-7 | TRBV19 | CATGTGGYEQYF
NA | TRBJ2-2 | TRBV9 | CASSVRTGELFF
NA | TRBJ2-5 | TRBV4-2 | CASSLRENGTQETQYF
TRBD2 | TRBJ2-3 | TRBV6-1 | CASSELRRASGRAGDTQYF
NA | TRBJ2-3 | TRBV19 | CASSRGPFTDTQYF
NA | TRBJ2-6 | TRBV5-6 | CASSLPRHLSGANVLTF
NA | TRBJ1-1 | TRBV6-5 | CASKPRTPMNTEAFF
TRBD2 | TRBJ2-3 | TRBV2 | CASSQLAGDGDTQYF
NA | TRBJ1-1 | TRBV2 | CASTISMNTEAFF
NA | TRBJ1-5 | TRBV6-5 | CASSYEPNQPQHF
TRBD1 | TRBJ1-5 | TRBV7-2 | CASSLGGGQGRNQPQHF
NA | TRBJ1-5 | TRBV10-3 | CAISESKGDGQPQHF
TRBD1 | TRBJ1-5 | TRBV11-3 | CASSVGQGDLWPQHF
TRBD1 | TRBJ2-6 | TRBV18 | CASSPPSGGPAGANVLTF
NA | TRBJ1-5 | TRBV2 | CASSVTSNQPQHF
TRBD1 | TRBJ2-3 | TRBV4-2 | CASSSGTALGNTQYF
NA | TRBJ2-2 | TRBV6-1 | CASSGNDSPSNTGELFF
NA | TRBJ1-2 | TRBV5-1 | CASSLESANYGYTF
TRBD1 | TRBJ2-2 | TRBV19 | CASSRQGQGASNTGELFF
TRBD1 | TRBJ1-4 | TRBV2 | CASSSPRTGTGVEKLFF
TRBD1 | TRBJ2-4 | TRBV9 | CASSVWDRGNIQYF
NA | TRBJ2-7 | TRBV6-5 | CASSYSKGHEQYF
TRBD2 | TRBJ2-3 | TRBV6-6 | CASKWTSGTDTQYF
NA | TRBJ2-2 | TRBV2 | CASSRSGTPNTGELFF
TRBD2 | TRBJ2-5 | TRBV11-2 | CASGAGVAETQYF
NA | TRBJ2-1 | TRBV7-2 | CASSFGRDSYNEQFF
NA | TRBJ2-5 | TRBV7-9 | CASSARGETQYF
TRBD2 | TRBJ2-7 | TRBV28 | CASSVGLAGRGVSLSYEQYF
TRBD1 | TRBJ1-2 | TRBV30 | CAWSPQGGYGYTF
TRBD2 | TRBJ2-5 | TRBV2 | CASSAIAGGGETQYF
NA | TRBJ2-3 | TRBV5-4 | CASSSMDSTDTQYF
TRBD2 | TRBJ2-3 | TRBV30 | CAWTRTRTSGTTDTQYF
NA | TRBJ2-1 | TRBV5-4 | CASSKEDEQFF
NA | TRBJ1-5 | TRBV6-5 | CASNIFGFGNQPQHF
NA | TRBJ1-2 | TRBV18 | CASSPGTNYGYTF
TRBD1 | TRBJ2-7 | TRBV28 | CASRPMSRGPSYEQYF
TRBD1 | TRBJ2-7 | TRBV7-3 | CASSRGQGSEQYF
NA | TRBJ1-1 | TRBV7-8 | CASSLASGDAFF
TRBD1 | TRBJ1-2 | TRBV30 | CAWSRKQGTLYGYTF
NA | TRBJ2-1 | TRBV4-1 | CASSQRGIPVNEQFF
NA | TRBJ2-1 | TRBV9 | CASSVGSGEYNEQFF
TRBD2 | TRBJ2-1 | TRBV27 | CASSASSGRPYNEQFF
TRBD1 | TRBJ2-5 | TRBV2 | CASSRDLQGGRETQYF
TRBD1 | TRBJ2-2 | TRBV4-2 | CASSQDRDPGQGPVTGELFF